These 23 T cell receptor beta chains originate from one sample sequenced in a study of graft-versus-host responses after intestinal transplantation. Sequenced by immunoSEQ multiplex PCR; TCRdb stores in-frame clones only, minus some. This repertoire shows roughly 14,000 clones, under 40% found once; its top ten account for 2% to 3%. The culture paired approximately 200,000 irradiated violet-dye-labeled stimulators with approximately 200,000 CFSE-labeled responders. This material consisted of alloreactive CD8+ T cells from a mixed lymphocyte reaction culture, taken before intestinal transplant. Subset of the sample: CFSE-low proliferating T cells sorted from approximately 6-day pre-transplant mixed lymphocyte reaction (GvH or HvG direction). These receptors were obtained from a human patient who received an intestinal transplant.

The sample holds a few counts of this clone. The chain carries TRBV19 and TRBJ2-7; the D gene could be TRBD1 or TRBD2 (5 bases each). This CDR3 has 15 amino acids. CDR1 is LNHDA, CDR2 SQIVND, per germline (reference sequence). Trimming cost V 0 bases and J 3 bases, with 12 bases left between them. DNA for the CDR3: TGTGCCAGTAGTATAGATGGGGACCCCTTCTACGAGCAGTACTTC. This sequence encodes CASSIDGDPFYEQYF. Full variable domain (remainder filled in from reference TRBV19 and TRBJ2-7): DGGITQSPKYLFRKEGQNVTLSCEQNLNHDAMYWYRQDPGQGLRLIYYSQIVNDFQKGDIAEGYSVSREKKESFPLTVTSAQKNPTAFYLCASSIDGDPFYEQYFGPGTRLTVT.

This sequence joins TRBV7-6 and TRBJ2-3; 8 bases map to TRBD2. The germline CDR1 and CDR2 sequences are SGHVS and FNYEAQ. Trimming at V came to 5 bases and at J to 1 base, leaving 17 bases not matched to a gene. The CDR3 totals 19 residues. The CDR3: CASSGLRSQREKGTDTQYF. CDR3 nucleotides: TGTGCCAGCAGCGGACTCAGGTCTCAGCGGGAGAAGGGCACAGATACGCAGTATTTT.

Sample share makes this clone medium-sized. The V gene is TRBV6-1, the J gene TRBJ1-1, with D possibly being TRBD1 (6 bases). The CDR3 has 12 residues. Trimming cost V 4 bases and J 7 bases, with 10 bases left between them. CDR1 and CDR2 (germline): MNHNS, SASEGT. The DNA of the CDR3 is TGTGCCAGCAGTGTCGGGGGGCGTGAAGCTTTCTTT. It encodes CASSVGGREAFF.

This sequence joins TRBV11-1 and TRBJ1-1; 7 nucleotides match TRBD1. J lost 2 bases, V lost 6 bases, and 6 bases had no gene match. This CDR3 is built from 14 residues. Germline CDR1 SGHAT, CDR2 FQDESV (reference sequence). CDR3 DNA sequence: TGTGCCAGCAGTTTCGGGACAGAAAACACTGAAGCTTTCTTT. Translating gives CASSFGTENTEAFF.

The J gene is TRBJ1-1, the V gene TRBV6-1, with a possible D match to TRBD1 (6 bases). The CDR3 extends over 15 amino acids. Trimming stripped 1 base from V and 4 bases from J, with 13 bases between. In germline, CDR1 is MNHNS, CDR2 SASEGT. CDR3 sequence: CASSEGSTGRTEAFF. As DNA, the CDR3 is TGTGCCAGCAGTGAAGGGAGCACAGGGCGCACTGAAGCTTTCTTT.

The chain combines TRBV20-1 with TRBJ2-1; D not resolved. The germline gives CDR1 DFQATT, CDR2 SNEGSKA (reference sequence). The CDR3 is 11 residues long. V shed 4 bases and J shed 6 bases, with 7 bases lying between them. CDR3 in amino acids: CSATKVNEQFF. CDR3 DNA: TGCAGTGCTACGAAGGTCAATGAGCAGTTCTTC.

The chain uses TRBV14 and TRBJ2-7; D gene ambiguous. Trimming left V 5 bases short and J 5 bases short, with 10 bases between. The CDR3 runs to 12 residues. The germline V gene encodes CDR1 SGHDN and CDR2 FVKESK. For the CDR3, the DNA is TGTGCCAGCAGCTCAAAGTGGGACGAGCAGTACTTC. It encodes CASSSKWDEQYF.

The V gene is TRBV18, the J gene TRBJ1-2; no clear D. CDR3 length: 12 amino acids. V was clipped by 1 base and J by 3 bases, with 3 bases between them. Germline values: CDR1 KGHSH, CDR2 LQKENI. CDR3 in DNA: TGTGCCAGCTCACCACGGGACTATGGCTACACCTTC. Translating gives CASSPRDYGYTF.

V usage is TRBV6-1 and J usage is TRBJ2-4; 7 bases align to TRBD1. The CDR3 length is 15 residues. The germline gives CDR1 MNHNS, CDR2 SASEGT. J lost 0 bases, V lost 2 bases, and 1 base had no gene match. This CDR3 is CASSEHRGAKNIQYF. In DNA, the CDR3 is TGTGCCAGCAGTGAACACAGGGGAGCCAAAAACATTCAGTACTTC.

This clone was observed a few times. CDR3: CASRSEPGNTEAFF. Written as DNA, the CDR3 is TGCGCCAGCAGATCTGAACCCGGAAACACTGAAGCTTTCTTT. The gene calls are TRBV4-3 and TRBJ1-1; D not certain. V was clipped by 6 bases and J by 2 bases, with 13 bases between them. The CDR3 is 14 residues long. In germline, CDR1 is LGHNA, CDR2 YSLEER.

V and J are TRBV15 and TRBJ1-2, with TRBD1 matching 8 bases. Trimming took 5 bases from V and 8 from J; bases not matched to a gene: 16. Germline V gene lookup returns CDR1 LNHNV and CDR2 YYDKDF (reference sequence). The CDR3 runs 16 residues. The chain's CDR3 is CATSRAYREQGGGYTF. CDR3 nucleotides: TGTGCCACCAGCCGTGCATACAGGGAACAGGGGGGCGGCTACACCTTC.

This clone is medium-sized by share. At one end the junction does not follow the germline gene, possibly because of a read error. DNA for the CDR3: TGTGCCAGCAGGGAAGCGGGGTACACCTACGAGCAGTACTTC. Translated: CASREAGYTYEQYF. The chain combines TRBV2 with TRBJ2-7; 7 bases align to TRBD2. From germline, CDR1 is SNHLY and CDR2 FYNNEI. CDR3 length: 14 amino acids.

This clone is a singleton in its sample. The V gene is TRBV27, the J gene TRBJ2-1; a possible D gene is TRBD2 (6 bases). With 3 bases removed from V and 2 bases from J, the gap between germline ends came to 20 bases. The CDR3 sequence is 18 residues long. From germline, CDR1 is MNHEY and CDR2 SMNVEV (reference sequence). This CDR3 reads CASSLAARGPGTYNEQFF. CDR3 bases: TGTGCCAGCAGTTTGGCCGCGCGGGGTCCCGGAACCTACAATGAGCAGTTCTTC.

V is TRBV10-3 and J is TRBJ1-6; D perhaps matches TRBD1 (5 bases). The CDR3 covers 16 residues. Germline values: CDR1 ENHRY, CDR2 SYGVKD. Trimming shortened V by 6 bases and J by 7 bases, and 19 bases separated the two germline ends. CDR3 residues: CAISPHRYGRNSPLHF. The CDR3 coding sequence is TGTGCCATCAGCCCTCACAGGTACGGCCGGAATTCACCCCTCCACTTT.

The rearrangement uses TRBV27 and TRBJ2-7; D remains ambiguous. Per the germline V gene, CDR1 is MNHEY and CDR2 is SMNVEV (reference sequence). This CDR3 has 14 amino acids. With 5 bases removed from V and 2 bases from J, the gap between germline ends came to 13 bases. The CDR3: CASSIGWLPYEQYF. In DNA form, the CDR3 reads TGTGCCAGCAGTATTGGATGGCTCCCCTACGAGCAGTACTTC.

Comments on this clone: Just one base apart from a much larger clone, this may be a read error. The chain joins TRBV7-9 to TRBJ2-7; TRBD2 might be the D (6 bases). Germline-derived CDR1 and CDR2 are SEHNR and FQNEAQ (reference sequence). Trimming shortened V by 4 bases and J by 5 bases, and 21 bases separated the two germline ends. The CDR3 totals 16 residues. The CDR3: CASSCVVREGGDEQYF. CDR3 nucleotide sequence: TGTGCCAGCAGCTGCGTCGTCAGGGAAGGAGGGGACGAGCAGTACTTC. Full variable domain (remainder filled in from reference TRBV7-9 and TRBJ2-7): DTGVSQNPRHKITKRGQNVTFRCDPISEHNRLYWYRQTLGQGPEFLTYFQNEAQLEKSRLLSDRFSAERPKGSFSTLEIQRTEQGDSAMYLCASSCVVREGGDEQYFGPGTRLTVT.

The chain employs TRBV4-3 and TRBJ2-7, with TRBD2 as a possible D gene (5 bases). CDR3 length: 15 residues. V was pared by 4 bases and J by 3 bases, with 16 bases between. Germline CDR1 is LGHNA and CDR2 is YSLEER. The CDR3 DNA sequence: TGCGCCAGCAGCCGTTACGGTAGCGAGATCTACGAGCAGTACTTC. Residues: CASSRYGSEIYEQYF.

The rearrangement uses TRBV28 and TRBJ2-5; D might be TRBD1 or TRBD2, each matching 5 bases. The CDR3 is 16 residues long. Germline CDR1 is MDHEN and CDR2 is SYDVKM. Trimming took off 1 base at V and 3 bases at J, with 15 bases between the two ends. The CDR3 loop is CASSLSGTLEEETQYF. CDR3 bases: TGTGCCAGCAGTTTATCAGGGACCCTTGAGGAAGAGACCCAGTACTTC. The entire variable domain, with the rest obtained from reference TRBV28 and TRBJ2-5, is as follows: DVKVTQSSRYLVKRTGEKVFLECVQDMDHENMFWYRQDPGLGLRLIYFSYDVKMKEKGDIPEGYSVSREKKERFSLILESASTNQTSMYLCASSLSGTLEEETQYFGPGTRLLVL.

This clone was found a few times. The CDR3 here is CASSVHYEQYF. The CDR3 DNA reads TGTGCCAGCAGCGTCCACTACGAGCAGTACTTC. V usage is TRBV5-5 and J usage is TRBJ2-7, with D unclear. Germline CDR1 and CDR2: SGHKS and YYEKEE (reference sequence). Trimming cost V 4 bases and J 3 bases, with 5 bases left between them. CDR3 length: 11 amino acids.

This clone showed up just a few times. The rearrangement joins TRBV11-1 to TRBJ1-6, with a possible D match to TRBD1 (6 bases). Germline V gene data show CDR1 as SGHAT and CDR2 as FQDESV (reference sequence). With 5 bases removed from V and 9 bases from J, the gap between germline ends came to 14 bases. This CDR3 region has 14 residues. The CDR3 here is CASSEGHLRSPLHF. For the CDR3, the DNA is TGTGCCAGCAGCGAGGGACATCTACGTTCACCCCTCCACTTT.

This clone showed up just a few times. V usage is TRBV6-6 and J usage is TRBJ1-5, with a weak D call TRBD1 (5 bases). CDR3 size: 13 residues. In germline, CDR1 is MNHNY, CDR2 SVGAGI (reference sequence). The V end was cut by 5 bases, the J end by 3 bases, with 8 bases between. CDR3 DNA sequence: TGTGCCAGCAGTCCGGGGCTCAATCAGCCCCAGCATTTT. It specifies CASSPGLNQPQHF.

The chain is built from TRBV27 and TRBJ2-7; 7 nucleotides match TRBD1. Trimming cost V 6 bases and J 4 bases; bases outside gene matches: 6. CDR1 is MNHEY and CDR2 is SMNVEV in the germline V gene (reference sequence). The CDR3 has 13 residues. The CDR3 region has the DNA TGTGCCAGCAGGGACAGGACGATGTACGAGCAGTACTTC. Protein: CASRDRTMYEQYF.

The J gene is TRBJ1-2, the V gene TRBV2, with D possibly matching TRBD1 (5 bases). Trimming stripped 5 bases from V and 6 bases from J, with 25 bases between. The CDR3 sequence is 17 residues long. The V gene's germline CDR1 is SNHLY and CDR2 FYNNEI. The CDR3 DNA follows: TGTGCCAGCAGTCGCGTCCCTTTGGGGCCTACTACTCATGGCTACACCTTC. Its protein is CASSRVPLGPTTHGYTF. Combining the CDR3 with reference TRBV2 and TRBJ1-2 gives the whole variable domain EPEVTQTPSHQVTQMGQEVILRCVPISNHLYFYWYRQILGQKVEFLVSFYNNEISEKSEIFDDQFSVERPDGSNFTLKIRSTKLEDSAMYFCASSRVPLGPTTHGYTFGSGTRLTVV.